A single sample gave rise to the 7 T cell receptor beta chains below, sequenced in a study of human CD8 memory T cell subsets (dated by TCRdb to between 2020 and 2021). Early differentiated memory cells that were CCR7+ PD-1+ TIGIT+ and showed dysfunctional, exhausted-like traits were classified as progenitor exhausted-like memory CD8+ T cells (TPEX). Sequencing was carried out with a NextSeq 550. A Human TCR Profiling Kit was used to prepare UMI-labeled 5' RACE TCRbeta libraries. After the reads were reprocessed by TCRdb, one entry was made per CDR3 protein sequence, with no DNA. The table for this sample shows 9,500 to 12,000 distinct CDR3 sequences. Together, the top ten hold 20% of the sample. Sequenced: CD8+ T cells from PBMCs. The receptors originated from a human donor in good health.

This chain connects TRBV20-1 to TRBJ2-1. The germline gives CDR1 DFQATT, CDR2 SNEGSKA (reference sequence). The CDR3 loop spans 13 amino acids. This CDR3 is CSAREAGRREQFF.

J is TRBJ1-5 and V is TRBV7-6. Germline V CDR1 and CDR2: SGHVS, FNYEAQ. CDR3 length equals 14 residues. The CDR3 loop is CASSLGGPNQPQHF. Full variable domain (remainder filled in from reference TRBV7-6 and TRBJ1-5): GAGVSQSPRYKVTKRGQDVALRCDPISGHVSLYWYRQALGQGPEFLTYFNYEAQQDKSGLPNDRFSAERPEGSISTLTIQRTEQRDSAMYRCASSLGGPNQPQHFGDGTRLSIL.

V and J are TRBV7-9 and TRBJ2-5. This CDR3 contains 14 residues. The germline V gene encodes CDR1 SEHNR and CDR2 FQNEAQ (reference sequence). The CDR3 protein is CASSLAGLKETQYF.

The chain carries TRBV10-3 and TRBJ2-5. This CDR3 has 15 amino acids. Germline CDR1 ENHRY, CDR2 SYGVKD. This CDR3 reads CAISESINGVETQYF.

The chain recombines TRBV29-1 with TRBJ2-1. Germline loops: CDR1 SQVTM, CDR2 ANQGSEA. The CDR3 runs to 15 residues. CDR3 sequence: CSVAGGLSSYNEQFF.

The chain is built from TRBV7-6 and TRBJ1-4; TCRdb's D call of TRBD1 is untestable without DNA. The CDR3 loop spans 16 amino acids. Germline lookup yields CDR1 SGHVS and CDR2 FNYEAQ. CDR3 sequence reads: CASSLVQEGTLEKLFF.

The chain recombines TRBV20-1 with TRBJ1-2. CDR1 and CDR2 (germline): DFQATT, SNEGSKA (reference sequence). This CDR3 is built from 16 residues. The chain's CDR3 is CSARDKTSSLNYGYTF.